This T cell receptor (beta chain) is drawn from a study of beta chain features in type 1 diabetes. The length of the CDR3 is 20 residues. Germline-derived CDR1 and CDR2 are SGHTA and FQGTGA. V lost 5 bases and J lost 1; bases outside the gene matches: 17. The authors reverse transcribed all of the isolated RNA, so sequencing captured expressed TCRB transcripts. Only in-frame clones appear in the TCRdb table, and some are missing; sequencing was by immunoSEQ multiplex PCR. The sample includes 600,000 to 650,000 clones, about a sixth of them seen just once. The origin of this receptor is a man aged 18 to 30 in good health. The chain uses TRBV7-3 and TRBJ2-2; 9 bases match TRBD2. The source material was naive CD4+ T cells from blood. This CDR3 is CASSTRPRRLADWNTGELFF. The CDR3 bases are TGTGCCAGCAGCACCCGCCCCCGTCGACTAGCGGACTGGAACACCGGGGAGCTGTTTTTT.